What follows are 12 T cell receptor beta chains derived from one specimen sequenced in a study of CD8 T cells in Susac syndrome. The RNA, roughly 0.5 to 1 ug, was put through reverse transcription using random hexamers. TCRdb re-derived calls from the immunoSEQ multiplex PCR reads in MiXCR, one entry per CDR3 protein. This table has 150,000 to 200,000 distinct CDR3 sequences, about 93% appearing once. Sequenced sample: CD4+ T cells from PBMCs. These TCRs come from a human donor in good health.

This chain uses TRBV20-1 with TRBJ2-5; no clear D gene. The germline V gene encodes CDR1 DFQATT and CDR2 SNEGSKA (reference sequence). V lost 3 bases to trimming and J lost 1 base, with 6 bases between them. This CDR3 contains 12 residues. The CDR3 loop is CSARGIQETQYF. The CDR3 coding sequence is TGCAGTGCTAGGGGGATCCAAGAGACCCAGTACTTC.

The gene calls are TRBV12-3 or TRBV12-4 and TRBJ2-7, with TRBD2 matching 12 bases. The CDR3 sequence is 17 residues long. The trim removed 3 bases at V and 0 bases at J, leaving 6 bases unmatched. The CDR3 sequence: CASSFFRTSGTSYEQYF. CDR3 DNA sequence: TGTGCCAGCAGTTTCTTTCGGACTAGCGGGACCTCCTACGAGCAGTACTTC.

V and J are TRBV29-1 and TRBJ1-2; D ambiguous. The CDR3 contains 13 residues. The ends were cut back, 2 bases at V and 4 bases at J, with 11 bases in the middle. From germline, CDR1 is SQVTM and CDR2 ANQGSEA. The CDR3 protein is CSVERPASYGYTF. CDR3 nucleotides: TGCAGCGTTGAACGGCCGGCCTCCTATGGCTACACCTTC.

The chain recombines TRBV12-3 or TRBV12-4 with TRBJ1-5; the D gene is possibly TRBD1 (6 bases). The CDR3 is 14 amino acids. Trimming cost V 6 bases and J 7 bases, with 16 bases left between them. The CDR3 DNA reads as TGTGCCAGCAGCCAAACGGGGGGGGCGCAGCCCCAGCATTTT. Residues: CASSQTGGAQPQHF.

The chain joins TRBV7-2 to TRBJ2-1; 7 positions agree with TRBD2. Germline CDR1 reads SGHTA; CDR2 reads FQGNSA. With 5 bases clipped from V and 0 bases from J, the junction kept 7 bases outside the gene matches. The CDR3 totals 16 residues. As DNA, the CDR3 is TGTGCCAGCAGCGCGGGCGGCGGGGGCTCCTACAATGAGCAGTTCTTC. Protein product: CASSAGGGGSYNEQFF. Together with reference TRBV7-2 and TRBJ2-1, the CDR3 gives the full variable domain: GAGVSQSPSNKVTEKGKDVELRCDPISGHTALYWYRQSLGQGLEFLIYFQGNSAPDKSGLPSDRFSAERTGGSVSTLTIQRTQQEDSAVYLCASSAGGGGSYNEQFFGPGTRLTVL.

This chain's CDR3 is CASSQALAEGSDTQYF. In DNA form, the CDR3 reads TGTGCCAGCAGCCAAGCACTAGCGGAGGGATCAGATACGCAGTATTTT. This rearrangement joins TRBV7-9 to TRBJ2-3; TRBD2 aligns across 8 bases. Per germline, CDR1 SEHNR and CDR2 FQNEAQ (reference sequence). V was pared by 5 bases and J by 4 bases, with 11 bases of the junction left unmatched. This CDR3 is 16 amino acids long.

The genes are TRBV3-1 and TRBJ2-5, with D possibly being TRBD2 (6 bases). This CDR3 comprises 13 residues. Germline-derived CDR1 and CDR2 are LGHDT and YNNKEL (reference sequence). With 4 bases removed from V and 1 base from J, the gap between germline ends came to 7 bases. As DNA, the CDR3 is TGTGCCAGCAGCCGACTAGTCCAAGAGACCCAGTACTTC. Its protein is CASSRLVQETQYF.

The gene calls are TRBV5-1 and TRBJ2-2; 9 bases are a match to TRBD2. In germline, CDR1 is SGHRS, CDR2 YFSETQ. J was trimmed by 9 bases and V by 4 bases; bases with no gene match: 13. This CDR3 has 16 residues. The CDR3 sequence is CASSVMTSGPLWELFF. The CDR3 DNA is TGCGCCAGCAGCGTGATGACTAGCGGCCCATTATGGGAGCTGTTTTTT. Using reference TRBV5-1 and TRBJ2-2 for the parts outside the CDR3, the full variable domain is KAGVTQTPRYLIKTRGQQVTLSCSPISGHRSVSWYQQTPGQGLQFLFEYFSETQRNKGNFPGRFSGRQFSNSRSEMNVSTLELGDSALYLCASSVMTSGPLWELFFGEGSRLTVL.

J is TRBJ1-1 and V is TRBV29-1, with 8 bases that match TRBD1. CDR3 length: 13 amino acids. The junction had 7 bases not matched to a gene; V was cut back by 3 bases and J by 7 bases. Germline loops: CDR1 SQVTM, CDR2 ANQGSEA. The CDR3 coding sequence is TGCAGCGTTGAGGACAGGGCCTCCCGTGAAGCTTTCTTT. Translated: CSVEDRASREAFF.

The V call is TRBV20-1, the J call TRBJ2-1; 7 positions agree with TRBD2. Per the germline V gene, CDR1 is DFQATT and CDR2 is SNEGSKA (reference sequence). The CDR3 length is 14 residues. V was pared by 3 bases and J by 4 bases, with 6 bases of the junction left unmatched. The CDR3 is CSARQGTTYNEQFF. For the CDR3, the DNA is TGCAGTGCTAGGCAAGGGACTACTTACAATGAGCAGTTCTTC.

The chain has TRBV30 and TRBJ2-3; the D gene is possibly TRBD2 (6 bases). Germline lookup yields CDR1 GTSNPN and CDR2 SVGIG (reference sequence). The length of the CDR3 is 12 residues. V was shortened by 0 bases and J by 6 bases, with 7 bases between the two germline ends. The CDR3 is CAWSVRGDTQYF. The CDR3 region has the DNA TGTGCCTGGAGTGTACGGGGGGATACGCAGTATTTT.

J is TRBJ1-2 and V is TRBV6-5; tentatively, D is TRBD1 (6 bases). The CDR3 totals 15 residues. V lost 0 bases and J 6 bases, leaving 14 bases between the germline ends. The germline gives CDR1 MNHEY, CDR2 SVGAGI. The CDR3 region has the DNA TGTGCCAGCAGTTACTCATTCGGGACATTGGATGGCTACACCTTC. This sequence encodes CASSYSFGTLDGYTF.